Detailed here is one T cell receptor beta chain. This entry is derived from a study of somatic mutations in cytotoxic T cells in rheumatoid arthritis. Germline V gene data show CDR1 as SGDLS and CDR2 as YYNGEE. V was clipped by 4 bases and J by 4 bases, with 8 bases between them. The CDR3 runs to 13 residues. Libraries were prepared by immunoSEQ multiplex PCR; TCRdb keeps only in-frame clonotypes and omits some of them. The sample holds 15,000 to 20,000 clones; around 81% are singletons and the top ten take 9.5% to 13%. The chain has TRBV9 and TRBJ2-2, with a tentative D call TRBD2 (6 bases). The sequencing input was CD8+ T cells sorted from blood. The receptor was isolated from a man younger than 30 with rheumatoid arthritis. The CDR3 nucleotides read TGTGCCAGCAGCCCGGGACTCACCGGGGAGCTGTTTTTT. It translates to CASSPGLTGELFF.